The sequence of this TCR beta chain was determined in a study of cytomegalovirus exposure and HLA in healthy donors. In regard to this clone: The antigen remains unidentified.

The CDR3 has 13 amino acids. Germline loops: CDR1 SGHAT, CDR2 FQNNGV. V lost 4 bases and J lost 4, with 10 bases in between. Study conclusions and caveats: Sequencing depth across donors, presence/absence analyses assumed, was roughly uniform. TRBV6-2, TRBV6-3 and other indistinguishable V segments were excluded. In a later analysis, an Asian-associated ancestry cluster reportedly showed fewer N-insertions than the roughly 650-donor mean. Most TCR sequences were seen very rarely across donors, but some public TCRs occurred in many.

Use of 60 Vbeta and 13 Jbeta primers characterized the PCR. Some clones are missing from TCRdb's copy, which holds only in-frame ones; the method was immunoSEQ multiplex PCR. The data show around 67,000 clones, with approximately 67% seen just once and approximately 2.2% held by the top ten. The rearrangement uses TRBV11-2 and TRBJ1-1, with D unresolved. The clonotype comes from a woman under 40 in good health and CMV-seronegative. The source material was PBMCs. The CDR3 here is CASSYPLGTEAFF. Here the CDR3 DNA reads TGTGCCAGCAGCTATCCCCTCGGCACTGAAGCTTTCTTT.